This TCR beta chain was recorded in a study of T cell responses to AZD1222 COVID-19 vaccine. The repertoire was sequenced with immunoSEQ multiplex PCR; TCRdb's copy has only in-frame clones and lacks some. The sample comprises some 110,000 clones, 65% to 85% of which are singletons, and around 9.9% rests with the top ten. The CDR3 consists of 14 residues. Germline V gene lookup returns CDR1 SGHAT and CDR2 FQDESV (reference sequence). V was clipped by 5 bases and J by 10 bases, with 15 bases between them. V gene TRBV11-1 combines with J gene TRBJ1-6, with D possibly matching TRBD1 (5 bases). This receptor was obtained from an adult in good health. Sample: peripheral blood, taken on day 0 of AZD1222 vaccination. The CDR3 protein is CASSQSGVGSPLHF. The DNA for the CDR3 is TGTGCCAGCAGCCAATCGGGGGTAGGGTCACCCCTCCACTTT.